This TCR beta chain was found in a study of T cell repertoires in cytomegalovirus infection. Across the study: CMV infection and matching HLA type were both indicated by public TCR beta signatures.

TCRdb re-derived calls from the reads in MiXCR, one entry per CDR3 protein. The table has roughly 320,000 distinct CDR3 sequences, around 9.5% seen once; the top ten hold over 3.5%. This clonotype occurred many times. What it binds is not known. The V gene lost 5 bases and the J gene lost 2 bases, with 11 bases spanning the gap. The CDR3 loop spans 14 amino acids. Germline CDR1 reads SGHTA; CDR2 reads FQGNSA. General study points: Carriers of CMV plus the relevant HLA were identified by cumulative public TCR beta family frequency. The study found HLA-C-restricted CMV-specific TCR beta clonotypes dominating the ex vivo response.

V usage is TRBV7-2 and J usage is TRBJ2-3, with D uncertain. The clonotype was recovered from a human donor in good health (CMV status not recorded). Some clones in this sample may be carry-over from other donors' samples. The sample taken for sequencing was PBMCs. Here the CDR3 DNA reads TGTGCCAGCAGCCCCCAGGATATCACAGATACGCAGTATTTT. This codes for CASSPQDITDTQYF.